These 22 T cell receptor beta chains share one sample of origin, sequenced in a study of radiation and T cells in renal cell carcinoma. Time point: blood 4 weeks post-SBRT, at nephrectomy. Treatment specified: 15 Gy SBRT to primary tumor, nephrectomy 4 weeks later. Libraries were prepared by immunoSEQ multiplex PCR; TCRdb keeps only in-frame clonotypes and omits some of them. The sample holds some 150,000 clones, 75% to 90% seen once. Sequencing was performed on blood, taken from a patient whose treatment included radiotherapy and nephrectomy. Receptors originate from a woman aged 45-65 years with renal cell carcinoma.

V usage is TRBV5-1 and J usage is TRBJ2-2, with D possibly TRBD1 on 6 matching bases. Trimming stripped 0 bases from V and 0 bases from J, with 12 bases between. This CDR3 comprises 17 residues. Looked up from germline, CDR1 is SGHRS and CDR2 is YFSETQ. The chain's CDR3 is CASSLGGQPTNTGELFF. In nucleotides, the CDR3 is TGCGCCAGCAGCTTGGGGGGGCAGCCCACGAACACCGGGGAGCTGTTTTTT.

The CDR3 loop reads CASSSGIEKLFF. The DNA of the CDR3 is TGTGCCAGCAGCTCGGGGATTGAAAAACTGTTTTTT. The chain joins TRBV7-9 to TRBJ1-4; D remains ambiguous. Germline V lookup: CDR1 SEHNR, CDR2 FQNEAQ (reference sequence). CDR3 length: 12 residues. V lost 4 bases, J lost 7 bases, and 7 bases lay in between.

The CDR3 DNA reads as TGCGCCAGCAGCGGGACCGGGACAGGAGGGGAAAAACTGTTTTTT. It encodes CASSGTGTGGEKLFF. This rearrangement joins TRBV10-1 to TRBJ1-4; 8 nucleotides line up with TRBD1. Germline V gives CDR1 WNHNN, CDR2 SYGVQD (reference sequence). V gave up 6 bases and J gave up 8 bases; unmatched junction bases: 11. This CDR3 comprises 15 residues.

The V gene is TRBV7-9, the J gene TRBJ2-5; 9 bases fit TRBD1. Trimming at V came to 1 base and at J to 1 base, leaving 1 base not matched to a gene. The V gene's germline CDR1 is SEHNR and CDR2 FQNEAQ (reference sequence). The CDR3 totals 15 residues. The CDR3 bases are TGTGCCAGCAGCTTAGGGGACAGGGCCCAAGAGACCCAGTACTTC. It yields the protein CASSLGDRAQETQYF.

This sequence joins TRBV4-3 and TRBJ2-1, with a weak D call TRBD2 (6 bases). Trimming removed 1 base from V and 7 bases from J, with 11 bases in between. Germline-derived CDR1 and CDR2 are LGHNA and YSLEER. This CDR3 has 14 amino acids. The CDR3, as DNA: TGCGCCAGCAGCCAAGGGGGAGGTTGGAATGAGCAGTTCTTC. Encoded protein: CASSQGGGWNEQFF.

This chain joins TRBV14 and TRBJ2-7, with unresolved D. Trimming pared 1 base from V and 2 bases from J, leaving 9 bases between. This CDR3 contains 14 residues. Germline lookup yields CDR1 SGHDN and CDR2 FVKESK. This chain's CDR3 is CASSQGFATYEQYF. The CDR3 region has the DNA TGTGCCAGCAGCCAAGGGTTCGCAACCTACGAGCAGTACTTC. Full variable domain (missing parts from reference TRBV14 and TRBJ2-7): EAGVTQFPSHSVIEKGQTVTLRCDPISGHDNLYWYRRVMGKEIKFLLHFVKESKQDESGMPNNRFLAERTGGTYSTLKVQPAELEDSGVYFCASSQGFATYEQYFGPGTRLTVT.

V usage is TRBV6-5 and J usage is TRBJ1-1; possibly TRBD1 for D (6 bases). V lost 0 bases, J lost 4 bases, and 9 bases lay in between. Germline CDR1 and CDR2: MNHEY and SVGAGI. The length of the CDR3 is 14 residues. Here the CDR3 DNA reads TGTGCCAGCAGTTACTCGAGGGGGGTCACTGAAGCTTTCTTT. As protein: CASSYSRGVTEAFF.

The chain links TRBV23-1 to TRBJ2-7, with TRBD1 as a possible D gene (6 bases). TRBV23-1 is identified as an open reading frame with a role that is uncertain. With 2 bases removed from V and 3 bases from J, the gap between germline ends came to 17 bases. This CDR3 region has 16 residues. The CDR3 here is CASSQRDTATHYEQYF. CDR3 sequence (DNA): TGCGCCAGCAGTCAAAGGGACACCGCGACGCACTACGAGCAGTACTTC.

The gene calls are TRBV4-3 and TRBJ1-4; D unclear. CDR3 length: 16 amino acids. V shed 3 bases and J shed 4 bases, with 15 bases lying between them. Germline lookup yields CDR1 LGHNA and CDR2 YSLEER. The CDR3 coding sequence is TGCGCCAGCAGCCACACCCTCGAGGTTAATAATGAAAAACTGTTTTTT. Its protein is CASSHTLEVNNEKLFF.

The rearrangement uses TRBV10-2 and TRBJ1-4; possible D gene TRBD1, 5 bases. V was trimmed by 7 bases and J by 10 bases, leaving 22 bases between them. Looked up from germline, CDR1 is WSHSY and CDR2 is SAAADI. CDR3 length: 15 residues. The CDR3 region is CASKSTRDLTGKLFF. Here the CDR3 DNA reads TGCGCCAGCAAGTCCACCAGGGATCTGACGGGAAAACTGTTTTTT.

The table lists this clone with a count of one. This chain uses TRBV5-1 with TRBJ2-7; weak D call: TRBD2 (6 bases). Germline V CDR1 and CDR2: SGHRS, YFSETQ. Between the trimmed V and J ends, which lost 3 bases and 5 bases, there was a span of 15 bases. This CDR3 has 14 amino acids. CDR3 sequence reads: CASSSTGSKDEQYF. In nucleotides, the CDR3 is TGCGCCAGCAGCTCGACCGGGAGTAAAGACGAGCAGTACTTC. Together with reference TRBV5-1 and TRBJ2-7, the CDR3 gives the full variable domain: KAGVTQTPRYLIKTRGQQVTLSCSPISGHRSVSWYQQTPGQGLQFLFEYFSETQRNKGNFPGRFSGRQFSNSRSEMNVSTLELGDSALYLCASSSTGSKDEQYFGPGTRLTVT.

The chain joins TRBV15 to TRBJ1-2, with no clear D. CDR3 length equals 12 residues. Trimming removed 0 bases from V and 7 bases from J, with 6 bases in between. Germline V gene lookup returns CDR1 LNHNV and CDR2 YYDKDF (reference sequence). CDR3 sequence: CATSRDLGGYTF. CDR3 bases: TGTGCCACCAGCAGAGATCTCGGTGGCTACACCTTC.

This clone came up once. The V call is TRBV29-1, the J call TRBJ2-1, with 16 nucleotides matching TRBD2. The CDR3 totals 14 residues. V lost 6 bases to trimming and J lost 9 bases; unmatched junction nucleotides: 5. Germline CDR1 and CDR2: SQVTM and ANQGSEA. Here the CDR3 DNA reads TGCAGCGTAGGGACTAGCGGGGGGGCCGGTGAGCAGTTCTTC. Its protein product is CSVGTSGGAGEQFF.

The rearrangement links TRBV11-2 to TRBJ2-5; D is uncertain. Germline CDR1 is SGHAT and CDR2 is FQNNGV. Trimming pared 1 base from V and 2 bases from J, leaving 5 bases between. CDR3 length: 13 residues. CDR3 sequence reads: CASSLGSQETQYF. The CDR3 DNA reads as TGTGCCAGCAGCTTAGGGTCGCAAGAGACCCAGTACTTC.

Notes on this clone: This may be a read error, as it is one base from a much larger clone. This specimen includes other DNA sequences encoding the same CDR3. The chain combines TRBV7-2 with TRBJ1-1; D remains ambiguous. The CDR3 covers 13 residues. Looked up from germline, CDR1 is SGHTA and CDR2 is FQGNSA. V lost 1 base to trimming and J lost 1 base, with 4 bases between them. CDR3 protein: CASSLDRNTEAFF. In DNA form, the CDR3 reads TGTGCCAGCAGCTTAGACAGGAACACTGAAGCTTTCTTT.

The V call is TRBV30, the J call TRBJ2-7, with TRBD2 matching 7 bases. CDR1 is GTSNPN, CDR2 SVGIG, per germline (reference sequence). V shed 1 base and J 3 bases; nucleotides not matched to a gene: 3. The CDR3 runs to 13 residues. As DNA, the CDR3 is TGTGCCTGGAGTGAGGGACTATTCTACGAGCAGTACTTC. It encodes CAWSEGLFYEQYF.

The chain carries TRBV6-5 and TRBJ1-3; unclear D gene. Germline V gives CDR1 MNHEY, CDR2 SVGAGI. There are 11 residues in the CDR3. V lost 0 bases and J 9 bases, leaving 3 bases between the germline ends. DNA for the CDR3: TGTGCCAGCAGTTACTCCGGCACCATATATTTT. Amino acid sequence: CASSYSGTIYF.

In DNA form, the CDR3 reads TGTGCCAGCAGCCTGGACGGAAAATACTATGGCTACACCTTC. This codes for CASSLDGKYYGYTF. The genes are TRBV7-9 and TRBJ1-2; no definite D call. CDR3 size: 14 residues. Germline CDR1 and CDR2: SEHNR and FQNEAQ (reference sequence). Trimming took 5 bases from V and 3 from J, leaving 13 bases between them.

This clone was detected only a few times. The chain recombines TRBV25-1 with TRBJ1-1; no reliable D call. Germline values: CDR1 MGHDK, CDR2 SYGVNS. CDR3 size: 12 residues. The ends were cut back, 6 bases at V and 0 bases at J, with 5 bases in the middle. This CDR3 reads CASREVNTEAFF. The CDR3 DNA is TGTGCCAGCAGAGAGGTGAACACTGAAGCTTTCTTT.

The chain carries TRBV6-6 and TRBJ1-2; no reliable D call. The length of the CDR3 is 11 residues. Germline lookup yields CDR1 MNHNY and CDR2 SVGAGI (reference sequence). V was clipped by 8 bases and J by 8 bases, with 12 bases between them. CDR3 nucleotide sequence: TGTGCCAGCGGCCGGGAGGGCGGCTACACCTTC. It specifies CASGREGGYTF.

In its sample, this clone was seen a few times. The junction departs from germline at one end; a sequencing error may be responsible. The rearrangement joins TRBV18 to TRBJ2-1; tentative D call: TRBD2 (5 bases). The CDR3 runs to 16 residues. Germline V lookup: CDR1 KGHSH, CDR2 LQKENI. The CDR3 sequence is CASPPSPGSSYNEQFF. DNA of the CDR3: TGTGCCAGCCCACCCTCACCGGGGAGCTCCTACAATGAGCAGTTCTTC.

The gene calls are TRBV25-1 and TRBJ2-5; no firm D call. The better agreement between TRBJ2-7 and the DNA end casts doubt on the J call. This CDR3 comprises 13 residues. Per the germline V gene, CDR1 is MGHDK and CDR2 is SYGVNS. The CDR3 is CASSPGHPYEQYF. As DNA, the CDR3 is TGTGCCAGCAGTCCTGGGCATCCCTACGAGCAGTACTTC.